This TCR beta chain was profiled in a study of blood T cell repertoires in COVID-19. Study summary: Material from acute and convalescent COVID-19 was sourced from the United States, Italy and Spain.

Between the trimmed V and J ends, which lost 7 bases and 6 bases, there was a span of 8 bases. This CDR3 is 11 amino acids long. The germline V gene has CDR1 SEHNR and CDR2 FQNEAQ (reference sequence). Sequenced by immunoSEQ multiplex PCR; TCRdb stores in-frame clones only, minus some. Here the sample spans more than 70,000 clones, around 90% being singletons. The chain recombines TRBV7-9 with TRBJ2-3; unclear D gene. Material for sequencing was peripheral blood. The source is a woman older than 75 with acute or convalescent COVID-19. The CDR3 region has the DNA TGTGCCAGCACCCAGGTGGATACGCAGTATTTT. Its protein is CASTQVDTQYF. Full variable domain (rest looked up from reference TRBV7-9 and TRBJ2-3): DTGVSQNPRHKITKRGQNVTFRCDPISEHNRLYWYRQTLGQGPEFLTYFQNEAQLEKSRLLSDRFSAERPKGSFSTLEIQRTEQGDSAMYLCASTQVDTQYFGPGTRLTVL.